Listed here are 22 T cell receptor beta chains from one sample, sequenced in a study of shared clonotypes between healthy human individuals. Profiled with immunoSEQ multiplex PCR; TCRdb holds only in-frame clones, not every one. The sample has some 800,000 clones, around 93% seen once. Naive-designated CD8 cells lacked CD45RO, were positively enriched for CCR7, and omitted terminally differentiated effector memory CD45RA+ cells. The sample was naive CD8+ T cells sorted from blood. All receptors come from a man aged 25 to 45 in good health.

The V gene is TRBV5-6, the J gene TRBJ2-1; 7 nucleotides line up with TRBD1. V was clipped by 0 bases and J by 3 bases; unmatched bases: 3. Germline CDR1 reads SGHDT; CDR2 reads YYEEEE. The CDR3 has 15 residues. CDR3 protein: CASSLAGQNYNEQFF. The CDR3, as DNA: TGTGCCAGCAGCTTGGCGGGACAGAACTACAATGAGCAGTTCTTC.

This clone occurred once. This chain joins TRBV7-3 and TRBJ2-1; D is unclear. V was trimmed by 8 bases and J by 0 bases, leaving 14 bases between them. Germline V lookup: CDR1 SGHTA, CDR2 FQGTGA. The CDR3 loop spans 15 amino acids. The CDR3 reads CASRLDPSSYNEQFF. CDR3 nucleotides: TGTGCCAGCCGCCTGGACCCCTCCTCCTACAATGAGCAGTTCTTC.

The rearrangement links TRBV27 to TRBJ2-3, with D perhaps matching TRBD2 (5 bases). V shed 5 bases and J shed 0 bases, with 9 bases lying between them. CDR3 length equals 14 residues. Germline-derived CDR1 and CDR2 are MNHEY and SMNVEV (reference sequence). DNA for the CDR3: TGTGCCAGCAGTCGGGCGGGTAGCACAGATACGCAGTATTTT. Its translation: CASSRAGSTDTQYF.

This clone has just one count. The J gene is TRBJ2-7, the V gene TRBV4-1; perhaps TRBD1 as D (5 bases). CDR3 length: 14 residues. V dropped 4 bases and J dropped 3 bases, with 13 bases sitting between them. CDR1 and CDR2 from the germline V gene are MGHRA and YSYEKL. The CDR3 is CASSPQGIDYEQYF. Here the CDR3 DNA reads TGCGCCAGCAGCCCCCAGGGTATCGACTACGAGCAGTACTTC.

The J gene is TRBJ2-5, the V gene TRBV7-2, with 8 bases that match TRBD2. The CDR3 has 17 amino acids. Trimming took 0 bases from V and 2 from J; bases not matched to a gene: 8. Germline lookup yields CDR1 SGHTA and CDR2 FQGNSA. In DNA, the CDR3 is TGTGCCAGCAGCTTAGCGGATCTCGGGAGGGATCAAGAGACCCAGTACTTC. Translated, it gives CASSLADLGRDQETQYF. Together with reference TRBV7-2 and TRBJ2-5, the CDR3 gives the full variable domain: GAGVSQSPSNKVTEKGKDVELRCDPISGHTALYWYRQSLGQGLEFLIYFQGNSAPDKSGLPSDRFSAERTGGSVSTLTIQRTQQEDSAVYLCASSLADLGRDQETQYFGPGTRLLVL.

As to this clone: Germline is not matched at one junction end, which may reflect a read error. The V call is TRBV5-1, the J call TRBJ2-7; no clear D gene. This CDR3 contains 15 residues. From germline, CDR1 is SGHRS and CDR2 YFSETQ. CDR3 nucleotides: TGCGCCAGCAGCTTGGATTGGGTCCCATCCTTCGAGCAGTACTTC. It specifies CASSLDWVPSFEQYF.

The CDR3, as DNA: TGTGCCAGCAGTTTACAGAAGTATAGCAATCAGCCCCAGCATTTT. It translates to CASSLQKYSNQPQHF. The chain carries TRBV6-1 and TRBJ1-5, with D unclear. V was cut by 5 bases and J by 0 bases, with 11 bases left in between. The CDR3 covers 15 residues. Looked up from germline, CDR1 is MNHNS and CDR2 is SASEGT.

J is TRBJ2-1 and V is TRBV13; D remains ambiguous. Trimming left V 4 bases short and J 6 bases short, with 7 bases between. The CDR3 totals 12 residues. CDR1 PRHDT and CDR2 FYEKMQ come from the germline V gene (reference sequence). This chain's CDR3 is CASSSGFNEQFF. CDR3 nucleotides: TGTGCCAGCAGCTCCGGGTTCAATGAGCAGTTCTTC.

V gene TRBV19 combines with J gene TRBJ1-3; D is unclear. The CDR3 is made up of 13 amino acids. V lost 8 bases and J lost 4, with 12 bases in between. Germline V CDR1 and CDR2: LNHDA, SQIVND (reference sequence). The DNA for the CDR3 is TGTGCCAGTCCCGGCTACGGAGGAAACACCATATATTTT. It encodes CASPGYGGNTIYF.

This clone was detected once. The J gene is TRBJ2-7, the V gene TRBV10-1, with D perhaps TRBD1 (5 bases). V shed 2 bases and J shed 2 bases, with 16 bases lying between them. The length of the CDR3 is 16 residues. The germline CDR1 and CDR2 sequences are WNHNN and SYGVQD (reference sequence). The CDR3 loop reads CASSEGAVAAPYEQYF. In DNA, the CDR3 is TGCGCCAGCAGTGAGGGGGCCGTAGCCGCACCCTACGAGCAGTACTTC.

The V gene is TRBV15, the J gene TRBJ2-7; TRBD2 is a possible D gene (5 bases). The germline CDR1 and CDR2 sequences are LNHNV and YYDKDF (reference sequence). V lost 0 bases, J lost 0 bases, and 15 bases lay in between. This CDR3 contains 17 residues. CDR3 amino acids: CATSREKRVMGSYEQYF. CDR3 sequence (DNA): TGTGCCACCAGCAGAGAGAAGAGGGTAATGGGCTCCTACGAGCAGTACTTC.

This chain uses TRBV19 with TRBJ1-2; 7 nucleotides align to TRBD1. The V and J ends lost 9 bases and 3 bases, in that order; junction bases with no gene match: 4. The CDR3 spans 12 residues. Germline lookup yields CDR1 LNHDA and CDR2 SQIVND (reference sequence). The CDR3 nucleotides are TGTGCCAGCCTGACAGGGTACTATGGCTACACCTTC. It is translated as CASLTGYYGYTF.

In this sample, this clone turned up once. The V and J genes are TRBV27 and TRBJ2-1, with TRBD1 identical over 7 bases. Trimming cost V 2 bases and J 2 bases; bases outside gene matches: 9. The germline gives CDR1 MNHEY, CDR2 SMNVEV (reference sequence). CDR3 length: 17 amino acids. CDR3 nucleotide sequence: TGTGCCAGCAGTTTACAGTCTCCAGGGGGAGCCTACAATGAGCAGTTCTTC. Its protein product is CASSLQSPGGAYNEQFF.

The chain is built from TRBV29-1 and TRBJ1-2; no reliable D call. Trimming took 7 bases from V and 4 from J, leaving 13 bases between them. From germline, CDR1 is SQVTM and CDR2 ANQGSEA. This CDR3 contains 12 residues. The CDR3 protein is CSAVTPGYGYTF. The DNA for the CDR3 is TGCAGCGCCGTCACTCCGGGCTATGGCTACACCTTC.

The genes are TRBV27 and TRBJ2-7, with 14 nucleotides matching TRBD2. The CDR3 runs 13 residues. Germline V gene data show CDR1 as MNHEY and CDR2 as SMNVEV (reference sequence). The trim removed 10 bases at V and 3 bases at J, leaving 2 bases unmatched. CDR3 in amino acids: CATGTSGGYEQYF. DNA of the CDR3: TGTGCCACCGGGACTAGCGGGGGCTACGAGCAGTACTTC.

The chain is built from TRBV10-3 and TRBJ1-5; no definite D call. Germline CDR1 ENHRY, CDR2 SYGVKD. CDR3 length: 14 amino acids. The V and J ends lost 2 bases and 3 bases respectively, with 8 bases between them. CDR3 DNA: TGTGCCATCAGTGAGGCAGGTATCAATCAGCCCCAGCATTTT. Its translation is CAISEAGINQPQHF.

The gene calls are TRBV28 and TRBJ2-7; 11 bases fit TRBD2. The J segment lost 5 bases and the V segment lost 5 bases, leaving 8 bases of the junction unmatched. CDR3 length: 15 residues. The V gene's germline CDR1 is MDHEN and CDR2 SYDVKM. CDR3 residues: CASSADSGRADEQYF. Written as DNA, the CDR3 is TGTGCCAGCAGTGCGGATAGCGGGAGGGCAGACGAGCAGTACTTC.

V gene TRBV27 combines with J gene TRBJ2-7, with D possibly TRBD2 on 7 matching bases. Germline V gene data show CDR1 as MNHEY and CDR2 as SMNVEV (reference sequence). The CDR3 length is 14 residues. V was cut by 3 bases and J by 5 bases, with 14 bases left in between. CDR3 nucleotides: TGTGCCAGCAGTTTGGGGGGGGCTCCCAACGAGCAGTACTTC. This translates into CASSLGGAPNEQYF.

The chain has TRBV27 and TRBJ2-7, with 12 bases aligning to TRBD2. This CDR3 is 13 amino acids long. Germline CDR1 MNHEY, CDR2 SMNVEV (reference sequence). V lost 7 bases and J lost 3; bases outside the gene matches: 1. CDR3 sequence reads: CASTTSGSYEQYF. CDR3 coding DNA: TGTGCCAGCACGACTAGCGGGAGCTACGAGCAGTACTTC.

The chain recombines TRBV27 with TRBJ1-2; D remains ambiguous. The CDR3 is made up of 14 amino acids. V was shortened by 1 base and J by 6 bases, with 12 bases between the two germline ends. Germline CDR1 is MNHEY and CDR2 is SMNVEV (reference sequence). The CDR3 spells CASSLLAGLNGYTF. The CDR3 nucleotides read TGTGCCAGCAGTTTATTAGCGGGCCTAAATGGCTACACCTTC.

The chain is built from TRBV6-1 and TRBJ2-7; D remains unclear. In germline, CDR1 is MNHNS, CDR2 SASEGT. The CDR3 covers 11 residues. The V end lost 6 bases, the J end lost 1 base, and 4 bases lay between the germline ends. CDR3 DNA: TGTGCCAGCAGGGGTTCCTACGAGCAGTACTTC. Its protein is CASRGSYEQYF.

The chain combines TRBV5-1 with TRBJ2-3, with 11 bases that match TRBD2. CDR3 length: 14 residues. Germline CDR1 and CDR2: SGHRS and YFSETQ. V shed 10 bases and J 7 bases; nucleotides not matched to a gene: 11. This chain's CDR3 is CAGKLAGAKNTQYF. CDR3 nucleotides: TGCGCCGGAAAACTAGCGGGAGCGAAGAATACGCAGTATTTT.